The entry below describes one T cell receptor beta chain. This sample stems from a study of blood T cell repertoires in COVID-19. Study-level information: Spain, Italy and the United States supplied samples that represented acute and convalescent COVID-19. From T cells, B-cell-depleted T cells, or PBMCs came the material, which was cDNA or gDNA.

Original handling: Reference gene primers were amplified, and this amplification served to estimate nucleated cell counts. The method was immunoSEQ multiplex PCR; TCRdb's version includes in-frame clones alone and lacks a portion of them. V and J calls plus clone size are reproduced from that table; the DNA served to infer D and trimming. The sample holds some 450,000 clones; about 91% are singletons and the top ten take roughly 12%. Recruited during active infection, patients (from Seattle) were subsequently followed longitudinally. This clonotype was obtained from a woman between 50 and 59 years old with COVID-19, enrolled during active disease. The sample taken for sequencing was peripheral blood.

The CDR3 bases are TGTGCCAGCAGCCTACCGACAGGGGGCAGGAACTATGGCTACACCTTC. This gives the protein CASSLPTGGRNYGYTF. The chain employs TRBV5-4 and TRBJ1-2; 10 bases agree with TRBD1. CDR1 is SGHNT, CDR2 YYREEE, per germline (reference sequence). V shed 4 bases and J 2 bases; nucleotides not matched to a gene: 8. The CDR3 is made up of 16 amino acids. The full variable domain, its missing parts supplied by reference TRBV5-4 and TRBJ1-2, is ETGVTQSPTHLIKTRGQQVTLRCSSQSGHNTVSWYQQALGQGPQFIFQYYREEENGRGNFPPRFSGLQFPNYSSELNVNALELDDSALYLCASSLPTGGRNYGYTFGSGTRLTVV.